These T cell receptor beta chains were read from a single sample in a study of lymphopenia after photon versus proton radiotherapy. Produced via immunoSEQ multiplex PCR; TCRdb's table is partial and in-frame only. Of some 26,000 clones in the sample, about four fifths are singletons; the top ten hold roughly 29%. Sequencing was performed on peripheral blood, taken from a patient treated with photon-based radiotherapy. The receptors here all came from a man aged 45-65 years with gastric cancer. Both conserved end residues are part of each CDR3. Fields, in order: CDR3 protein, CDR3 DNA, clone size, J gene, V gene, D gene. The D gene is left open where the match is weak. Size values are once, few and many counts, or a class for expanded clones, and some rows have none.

CDR3aa: CASSSRRGKETQYF; CDR3nt: TGTGCCAGCAGCTCCCGCCGGGGAAAAGAGACCCAGTACTTC; abundance: once; j_gene: TRBJ2-5; v_gene: TRBV7-7; d_gene: NA
CDR3aa: CASSMGRGSVGAFF; CDR3nt: TGTGCCAGTAGTATGGGCAGGGGTTCCGTGGGTGCTTTCTTT; abundance: once; j_gene: TRBJ1-1; v_gene: TRBV19; d_gene: NA
CDR3aa: CASSEFELGEKLFF; CDR3nt: TGTGCCAGCAGTGAATTCGAGTTAGGAGAAAAACTGTTTTTT; abundance: NA; j_gene: TRBJ1-4; v_gene: TRBV25-1; d_gene: NA
CDR3aa: CASSPLISGEQFF; CDR3nt: TGTGCCAGCAGCCCCCTCATATCCGGCGAGCAGTTCTTC; abundance: NA; j_gene: TRBJ2-1; v_gene: TRBV7-3; d_gene: NA
CDR3aa: CASSLTGMAGGDTQYF; CDR3nt: TGTGCCAGCAGCTTAACGGGGATGGCGGGAGGAGATACGCAGTATTTT; abundance: few; j_gene: TRBJ2-3; v_gene: TRBV7-3; d_gene: TRBD2
CDR3aa: CAWHSGLITDTQYF; CDR3nt: TGTGCCTGGCACTCCGGGTTAATAACAGATACGCAGTATTTT; abundance: once; j_gene: TRBJ2-3; v_gene: TRBV30; d_gene: NA
CDR3aa: CASSGRTRQGASSTGELFF; CDR3nt: TGTGCCAGCAGCGGTAGGACTAGACAGGGGGCTTCGAGCACCGGGGAGCTGTTTTTT; abundance: medium-sized; j_gene: TRBJ2-2; v_gene: TRBV21-1; d_gene: NA
CDR3aa: CASSLVPSAGYEQYF; CDR3nt: TGTGCCAGCAGCTTAGTCCCCTCTGCGGGATACGAGCAGTACTTC; abundance: NA; j_gene: TRBJ2-7; v_gene: TRBV11-2; d_gene: NA
CDR3aa: CASSDLGAEDTQYF; CDR3nt: TGCGCCAGCAGTGATTTAGGGGCAGAAGATACGCAGTATTTT; abundance: NA; j_gene: TRBJ2-3; v_gene: TRBV10-1; d_gene: NA
CDR3aa: CASSKTANTEAFF; CDR3nt: TGCGCCAGCAGCAAAACAGCAAACACTGAAGCTTTCTTT; abundance: NA; j_gene: TRBJ1-1; v_gene: TRBV5-1; d_gene: NA
CDR3aa: CASSQDRSGGLGDEQFF; CDR3nt: TGCGCCAGCAGCCAAGACCGTTCGGGGGGGCTGGGAGATGAGCAGTTCTTC; abundance: NA; j_gene: TRBJ2-1; v_gene: TRBV4-1; d_gene: TRBD2
CDR3aa: CASSARAWGATGELFF; CDR3nt: TGTGCCAGCAGCGCCAGGGCATGGGGGGCCACCGGGGAGCTGTTTTTT; abundance: NA; j_gene: TRBJ2-2; v_gene: TRBV9; d_gene: NA
CDR3aa: CASSPQTLEGSPLHF; CDR3nt: TGTGCCAGCTCACCACAGACTTTAGAGGGTTCACCCCTCCACTTT; abundance: few; j_gene: TRBJ1-6; v_gene: TRBV18; d_gene: NA
CDR3aa: CASSIASGDQPQHF; CDR3nt: TGTGCCAGTAGTATAGCCTCCGGGGACCAGCCCCAGCATTTT; abundance: few; j_gene: TRBJ1-5; v_gene: TRBV19; d_gene: NA
CDR3aa: CAISTLISTGELFF; CDR3nt: TGTGCCATCAGTACCTTAATTAGCACCGGGGAGCTGTTTTTT; abundance: NA; j_gene: TRBJ2-2; v_gene: TRBV10-3; d_gene: NA
CDR3aa: CASSGNSGNTIYF; CDR3nt: TGTGCCAGCAGTGGCAACTCTGGAAACACCATATATTTT; abundance: NA; j_gene: TRBJ1-3; v_gene: TRBV2; d_gene: NA
CDR3aa: CASSLGLGWDNEQFF; CDR3nt: TGTGCCAGCAGCCTGGGACTAGGCTGGGACAATGAGCAGTTCTTC; abundance: NA; j_gene: TRBJ2-1; v_gene: TRBV13; d_gene: TRBD2
CDR3aa: CAADPGTGNGYTF; CDR3nt: TGTGCCGCGGACCCCGGGACAGGGAATGGCTACACCTTC; abundance: NA; j_gene: TRBJ1-2; v_gene: TRBV30; d_gene: TRBD1
CDR3aa: CADPGTPNHF; CDR3nt: TGTGCCGACCCCGGGACACCCAATCATTTT; abundance: NA; j_gene: TRBJ1-5; v_gene: TRBV7-6; d_gene: NA
CDR3aa: CASSESREHSPLHF; CDR3nt: TGTGCCAGCAGTGAGTCCAGGGAACATTCACCCCTCCACTTT; abundance: NA; j_gene: TRBJ1-6; v_gene: TRBV25-1; d_gene: NA
CDR3aa: CASSLQISSDTQYF; CDR3nt: TGTGCCAGCAGCCTTCAAATATCCTCAGATACGCAGTATTTT; abundance: NA; j_gene: TRBJ2-3; v_gene: TRBV27; d_gene: NA
CDR3aa: CASSPRGNTYEQYF; CDR3nt: TGTGCCAGCAGTCCGAGGGGAAACACCTACGAGCAGTACTTC; abundance: few; j_gene: TRBJ2-7; v_gene: TRBV6-6; d_gene: NA
CDR3aa: CASSLGAGFQETQYF; CDR3nt: TGTGCCAGCAGCTTAGGGGCGGGGTTCCAAGAGACCCAGTACTTC; abundance: NA; j_gene: TRBJ2-5; v_gene: TRBV11-2; d_gene: NA
CDR3aa: CASSVSGTGGGETQYF; CDR3nt: TGTGCCAGCAGCGTATCCGGGACAGGGGGCGGAGAGACCCAGTACTTC; abundance: NA; j_gene: TRBJ2-5; v_gene: TRBV9; d_gene: TRBD1
CDR3aa: CASSDPPGTGSQFF; CDR3nt: TGTGCCAGCAGTGACCCCCCCGGGACAGGGTCGCAGTTCTTC; abundance: NA; j_gene: TRBJ2-1; v_gene: TRBV6-4; d_gene: TRBD1
CDR3aa: CASSQRLGPGITQYF; CDR3nt: TGTGCCAGCAGCCAGAGACTGGGGCCCGGTATTACGCAGTATTTT; abundance: NA; j_gene: TRBJ2-3; v_gene: TRBV11-2; d_gene: NA
CDR3aa: CASSLGQGYTF; CDR3nt: TGTGCCAGCAGCTTAGGCCAGGGCTACACCTTC; abundance: NA; j_gene: TRBJ1-2; v_gene: TRBV13; d_gene: NA
CDR3aa: CASSTSFGIQETQYF; CDR3nt: TGTGCCAGCAGCACCTCTTTCGGAATCCAAGAGACCCAGTACTTC; abundance: NA; j_gene: TRBJ2-5; v_gene: TRBV7-8; d_gene: NA
CDR3aa: CASSERQGWLSNQPQHF; CDR3nt: TGTGCCAGCAGTGAACGGCAGGGTTGGTTGAGCAATCAGCCCCAGCATTTT; abundance: NA; j_gene: TRBJ1-5; v_gene: TRBV6-1; d_gene: NA
CDR3aa: CAISGSSLSTDTQYF; CDR3nt: TGTGCCATCAGTGGGTCCAGCCTCAGCACAGATACGCAGTATTTT; abundance: once; j_gene: TRBJ2-3; v_gene: TRBV10-3; d_gene: NA
CDR3aa: CASSKGRVREGNIQYF; CDR3nt: TGTGCCAGCAGCAAAGGGCGGGTCAGGGAGGGAAACATTCAGTACTTC; abundance: NA; j_gene: TRBJ2-4; v_gene: TRBV21-1; d_gene: NA
CDR3aa: CASSLMPGGTGELFF; CDR3nt: TGTGCCAGCAGCTTGATGCCAGGGGGTACCGGGGAGCTGTTTTTT; abundance: NA; j_gene: TRBJ2-2; v_gene: TRBV5-6; d_gene: TRBD1
CDR3aa: CASNVGQGAHHLDTQYF; CDR3nt: TGTGCCAGCAACGTCGGACAGGGGGCGCATCACCTGGATACGCAGTATTTT; abundance: NA; j_gene: TRBJ2-3; v_gene: TRBV11-1; d_gene: TRBD1
CDR3aa: CAISDTGGASSGELFF; CDR3nt: TGTGCCATCAGTGATACAGGGGGCGCATCTTCCGGGGAGCTGTTTTTT; abundance: NA; j_gene: TRBJ2-2; v_gene: TRBV10-3; d_gene: TRBD1
CDR3aa: CASSWGRGGDYEQYF; CDR3nt: TGCGCCAGCAGCTGGGGCCGAGGAGGGGATTACGAGCAGTACTTC; abundance: NA; j_gene: TRBJ2-7; v_gene: TRBV5-1; d_gene: NA
CDR3aa: CASSIPGGRYGYTF; CDR3nt: TGTGCCAGTAGTATACCCGGGGGCCGCTATGGCTACACCTTC; abundance: NA; j_gene: TRBJ1-2; v_gene: TRBV19; d_gene: NA